These T cell receptor beta chains were read from a single sample in a study of T cell clones after liver transplantation. This table comes from immunoSEQ multiplex PCR, and its TCRdb copy is limited to in-frame clones, with some not included. The repertoire holds about 75,000 clones, with around 84% as singletons. The sample here was CD4+ T cells from blood, taken less than 50 months after liver transplant. The receptors shown here come from a human patient who received a liver transplant. Some T cells may arise from the graft donor. The CDR3 runs from the conserved cysteine through the conserved F or W. The D gene is left open where the match is weak. Size tells how often a clone was seen (once, few, many) or the class of an expanded clone, and some rows leave it out.

clone_size j_call v_call d_call cdr3_nt cdr3_aa
. TRBJ1-1 TRBV7-2 . TGTGCCAGCAGCCGAAGCCGGGGTGGCACTGAAGCTTTCTTT CASSRSRGGTEAFF
once TRBJ2-3 TRBV6-4 . TGTGCCAGCAGTGACGGGGGACGGAGCACAGATACGCAGTATTTT CASSDGGRSTDTQYF
. TRBJ1-1 TRBV28 TRBD1 TGTGCCAGCAGCGGTTCCGCAGGGGGCGCATCTGAAGCTTTCTTT CASSGSAGGASEAFF
. TRBJ1-4 TRBV5-4 . TGTGCCAGCAGCTTGGATCAGGGTGGAAAAAAACTGTTTTTT CASSLDQGGKKLFF
. TRBJ2-1 TRBV9 . TGTGCCAGCAGCGTAGGGAGGGATGAGCAGTTCTTC CASSVGRDEQFF
. TRBJ2-3 TRBV19 . TGTGCCAGTAGTATACCAACAGTGGGGGCAACCGACACGCAGTATTTT CASSIPTVGATDTQYF
few TRBJ1-1 TRBV29-1 TRBD1 TGCAGCGTGGGACAGATGAACACTGAAGCTTTCTTT CSVGQMNTEAFF
. TRBJ2-7 TRBV27 . TGTGCCAGCAGCCTGACGTGGGCGACCTACGAGCAGTACTTC CASSLTWATYEQYF
. TRBJ1-1 TRBV2 . TGTGCCAGCAGGACAGTGAATATGAACACTGAAGCTTTCTTT CASRTVNMNTEAFF
. TRBJ2-5 TRBV9 . TGTGCCAGCAGCCAGGGAGGGGGAGAGACCCAGTACTTC CASSQGGGETQYF
few TRBJ2-5 TRBV18 TRBD1 TGTGCCAGCTCACCGCAGGGGGCCCAGTACTTC CASSPQGAQYF
. TRBJ1-1 TRBV19 . TGTGCCAGTAGCGGGTCAGGGGCAAACACTGAAGCTTTCTTT CASSGSGANTEAFF
. TRBJ2-7 TRBV9 . TGTGCCAGCAGCGTAGGTGCGGGGACGACTTACGAGCAGTACTTC CASSVGAGTTYEQYF
medium-sized TRBJ1-1 TRBV18 . TGTGCCAGCTCACCCTTAGAAGTCAGGGACACTGAAGCTTTCTTT CASSPLEVRDTEAFF
. TRBJ2-7 TRBV7-9 TRBD2 TGTGCCAGCAGCAGGACTAGCGGGGCACACGAGCAGTACTTC CASSRTSGAHEQYF
. TRBJ1-2 TRBV7-2 . TGTGCCAGCAGCTTAGCTCTTAGGGGCAACTATGGCTACACCTTC CASSLALRGNYGYTF
. TRBJ1-1 TRBV19 . TGTGCCAGTAGTATATCGAGGGGGAATCGGAACACTGAAGCTTTCTTT CASSISRGNRNTEAFF
. TRBJ2-7 TRBV5-6 . TGTGCCAGCAGCCTACAGGGTATCCACGAGCAGTACTTC CASSLQGIHEQYF